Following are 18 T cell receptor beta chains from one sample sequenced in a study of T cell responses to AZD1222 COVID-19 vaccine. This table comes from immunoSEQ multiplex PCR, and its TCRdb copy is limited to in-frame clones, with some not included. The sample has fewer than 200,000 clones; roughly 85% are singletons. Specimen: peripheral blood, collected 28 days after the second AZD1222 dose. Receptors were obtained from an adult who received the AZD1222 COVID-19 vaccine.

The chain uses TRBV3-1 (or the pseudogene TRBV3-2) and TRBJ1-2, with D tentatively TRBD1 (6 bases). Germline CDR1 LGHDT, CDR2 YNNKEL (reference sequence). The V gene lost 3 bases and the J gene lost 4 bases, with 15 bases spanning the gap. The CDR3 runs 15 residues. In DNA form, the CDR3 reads TGTGCCAGCAGCCAGGGGACACAGGCACTCTATGGCTACACCTTC. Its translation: CASSQGTQALYGYTF.

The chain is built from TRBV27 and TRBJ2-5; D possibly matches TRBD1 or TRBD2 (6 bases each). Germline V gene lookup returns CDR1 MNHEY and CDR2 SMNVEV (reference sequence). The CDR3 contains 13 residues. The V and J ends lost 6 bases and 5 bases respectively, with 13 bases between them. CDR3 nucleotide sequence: TGTGCCAGCAGCATGAGGGGGGTGGAGACCCAGTACTTC. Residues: CASSMRGVETQYF.

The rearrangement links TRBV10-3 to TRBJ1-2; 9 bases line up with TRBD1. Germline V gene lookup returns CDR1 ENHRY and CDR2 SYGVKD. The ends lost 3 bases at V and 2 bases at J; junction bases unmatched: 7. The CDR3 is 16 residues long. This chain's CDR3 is CAISDPRTGENYGYTF. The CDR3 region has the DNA TGTGCCATCAGTGACCCTCGGACAGGGGAAAACTATGGCTACACCTTC.

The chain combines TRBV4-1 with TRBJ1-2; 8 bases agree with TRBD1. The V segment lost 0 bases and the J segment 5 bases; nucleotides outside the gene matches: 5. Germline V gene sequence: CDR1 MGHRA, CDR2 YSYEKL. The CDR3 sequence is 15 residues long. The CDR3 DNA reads TGCGCCAGCAGCCAAGATGCGAGACAGGGGTATGGCTACACCTTC. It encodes CASSQDARQGYGYTF.

The CDR3 protein is CATGDRQGGSPLHF. The CDR3 DNA reads as TGTGCCACGGGCGACCGTCAAGGAGGTTCACCCCTCCACTTT. The V call is TRBV7-9, the J call TRBJ1-6; D gene unclear. V was cut by 10 bases and J by 9 bases, with 19 bases left in between. The CDR3 contains 14 residues. CDR1 and CDR2 (germline): SEHNR, FQNEAQ (reference sequence). Drawing the rest from reference TRBV7-9 and TRBJ1-6, the complete variable domain is DTGVSQNPRHKITKRGQNVTFRCDPISEHNRLYWYRQTLGQGPEFLTYFQNEAQLEKSRLLSDRFSAERPKGSFSTLEIQRTEQGDSAMYLCATGDRQGGSPLHFGNGTRLTVT.

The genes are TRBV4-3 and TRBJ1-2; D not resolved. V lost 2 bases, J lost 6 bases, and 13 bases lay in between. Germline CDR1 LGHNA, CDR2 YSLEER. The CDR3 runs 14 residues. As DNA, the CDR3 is TGCGCCAGCAGCCAACTTGCCGTCCCTCATGGCTACACCTTC. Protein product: CASSQLAVPHGYTF.

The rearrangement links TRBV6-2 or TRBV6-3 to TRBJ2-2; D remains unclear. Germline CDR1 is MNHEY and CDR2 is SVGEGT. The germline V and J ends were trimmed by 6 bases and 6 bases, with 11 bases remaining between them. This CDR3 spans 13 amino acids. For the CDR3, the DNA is TGTGCCAGCAGCCTGGTGAGCGCCGGGGAGCTGTTTTTT. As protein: CASSLVSAGELFF.

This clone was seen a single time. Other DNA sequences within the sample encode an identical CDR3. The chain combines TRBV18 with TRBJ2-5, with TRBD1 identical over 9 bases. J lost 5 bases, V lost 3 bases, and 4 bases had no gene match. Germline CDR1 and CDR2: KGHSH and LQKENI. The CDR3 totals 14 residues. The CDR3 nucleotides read TGTGCCAGCTCACCGGGACAGGGCCGGGAGACCCAGTACTTC. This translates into CASSPGQGRETQYF.

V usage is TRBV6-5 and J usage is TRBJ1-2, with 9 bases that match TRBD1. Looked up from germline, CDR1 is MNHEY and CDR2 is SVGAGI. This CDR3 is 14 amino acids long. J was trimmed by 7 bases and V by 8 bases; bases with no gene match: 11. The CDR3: CASLRTGAGLGYTF. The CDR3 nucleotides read TGTGCCAGCCTAAGGACAGGGGCGGGCCTTGGCTACACCTTC.

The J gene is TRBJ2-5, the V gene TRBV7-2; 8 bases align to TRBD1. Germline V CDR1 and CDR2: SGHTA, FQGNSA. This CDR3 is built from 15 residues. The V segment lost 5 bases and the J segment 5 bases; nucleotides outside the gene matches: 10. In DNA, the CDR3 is TGTGCCAGCAGCCAACTTCCAGGGGGCCTTGAGACCCAGTACTTC. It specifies CASSQLPGGLETQYF. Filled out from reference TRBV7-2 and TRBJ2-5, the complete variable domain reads GAGVSQSPSNKVTEKGKDVELRCDPISGHTALYWYRQSLGQGLEFLIYFQGNSAPDKSGLPSDRFSAERTGGSVSTLTIQRTQQEDSAVYLCASSQLPGGLETQYFGPGTRLLVL.

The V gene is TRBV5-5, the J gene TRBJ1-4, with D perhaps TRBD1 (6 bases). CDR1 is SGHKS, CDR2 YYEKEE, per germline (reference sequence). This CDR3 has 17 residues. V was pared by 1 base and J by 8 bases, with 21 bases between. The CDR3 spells CASSLLRRGARREKLFF. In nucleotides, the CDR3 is TGTGCCAGCAGCTTGTTGAGGCGGGGGGCGCGGCGGGAAAAACTGTTTTTT.

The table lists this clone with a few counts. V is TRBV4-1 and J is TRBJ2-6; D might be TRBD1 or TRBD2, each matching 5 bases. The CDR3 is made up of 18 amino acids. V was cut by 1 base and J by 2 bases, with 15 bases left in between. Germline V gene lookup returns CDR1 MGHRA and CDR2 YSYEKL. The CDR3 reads CASSQVGIVGAGANVLTF. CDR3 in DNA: TGCGCCAGCAGCCAAGTTGGTATCGTGGGGGCTGGGGCCAACGTCCTGACTTTC.

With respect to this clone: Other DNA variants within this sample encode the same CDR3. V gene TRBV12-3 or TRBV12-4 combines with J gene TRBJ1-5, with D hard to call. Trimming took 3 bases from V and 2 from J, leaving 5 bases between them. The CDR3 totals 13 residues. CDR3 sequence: CASSFGGNQPQHF. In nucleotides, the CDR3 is TGTGCCAGCAGTTTTGGGGGCAATCAGCCCCAGCATTTT.

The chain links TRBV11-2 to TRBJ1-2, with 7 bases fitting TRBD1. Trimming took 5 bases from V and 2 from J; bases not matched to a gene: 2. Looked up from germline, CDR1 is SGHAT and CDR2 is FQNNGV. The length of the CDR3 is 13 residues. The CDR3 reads CASSRGQNYGYTF. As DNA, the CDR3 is TGTGCCAGCAGCCGGGGACAGAACTATGGCTACACCTTC.

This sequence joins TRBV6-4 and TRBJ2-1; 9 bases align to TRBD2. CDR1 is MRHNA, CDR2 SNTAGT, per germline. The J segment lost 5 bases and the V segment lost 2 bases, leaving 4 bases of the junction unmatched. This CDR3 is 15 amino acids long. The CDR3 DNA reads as TGTGCCAGCAGTGACAAAGCGGGGGGAAACAATGAGCAGTTCTTC. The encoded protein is CASSDKAGGNNEQFF.

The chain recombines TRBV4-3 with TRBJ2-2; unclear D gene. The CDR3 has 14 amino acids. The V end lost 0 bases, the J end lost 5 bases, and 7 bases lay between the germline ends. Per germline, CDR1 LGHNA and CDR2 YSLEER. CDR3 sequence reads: CASSQDRTTGELFF. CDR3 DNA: TGCGCCAGCAGCCAAGATAGAACAACCGGGGAGCTGTTTTTT.

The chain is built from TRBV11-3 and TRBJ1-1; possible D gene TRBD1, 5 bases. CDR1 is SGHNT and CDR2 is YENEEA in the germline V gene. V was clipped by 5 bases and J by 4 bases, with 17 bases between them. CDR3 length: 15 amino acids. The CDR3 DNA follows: TGTGCCAGCAGCCCGGGCGGGGGAGTCGGCACTGAAGCTTTCTTT. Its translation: CASSPGGGVGTEAFF.

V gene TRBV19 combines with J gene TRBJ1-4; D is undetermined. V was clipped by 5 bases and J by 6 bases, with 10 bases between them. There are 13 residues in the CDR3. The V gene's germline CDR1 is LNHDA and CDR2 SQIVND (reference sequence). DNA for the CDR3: TGTGCCAGTAGTCCCCGGGGAGATGAAAAACTGTTTTTT. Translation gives CASSPRGDEKLFF.